These 16 T cell receptor beta chains originate from one sample sequenced in a study of spatial heterogeneity in lung cancer. TCRdb reprocessed the 5' RACE reads with MiXCR, giving one entry per CDR3 protein. The data contain about 38,000 distinct CDR3 sequences, roughly 8% of them singletons. As to time point: blood at routine non-recurrence follow-up after resection. The sequencing here drew on PBMCs, taken at follow-up. The receptors come from a male donor with early-stage non-small cell lung cancer.

This clonotype was recorded at least ten times. The V gene is TRBV9, the J gene TRBJ2-5; possible D gene TRBD2, 6 bases. This CDR3 has 15 amino acids. Trimming cost V 0 bases and J 5 bases, with 14 bases left between them. The germline CDR1 and CDR2 sequences are SGDLS and YYNGEE. The DNA of the CDR3 is TGTGCCAGCAGCGTAGAGGGACTGGCGGGCGAGACCCAGTACTTC. Protein: CASSVEGLAGETQYF.

In this sample, this clonotype turned up many times. The gene calls are TRBV29-1 and TRBJ2-7, with 11 bases that match TRBD1. The CDR3 contains 13 residues. The germline V gene encodes CDR1 SQVTM and CDR2 ANQGSEA. J was trimmed by 5 bases and V by 5 bases; bases with no gene match: 5. CDR3 DNA: TGCAGCGTTTGGGGGACAGGGGGTAACGAGCAGTACTTC. This codes for CSVWGTGGNEQYF.

This clonotype was picked up many times. The chain has TRBV6-6 and TRBJ1-1; D may be TRBD1 (6 bases). This CDR3 is 14 amino acids long. Trimming left V 2 bases short and J 0 bases short, with 7 bases between. Germline CDR1 and CDR2: MNHNY and SVGAGI (reference sequence). CDR3 sequence: CASSYGQMNTEAFF. CDR3 bases: TGTGCCAGCAGTTACGGACAGATGAACACTGAAGCTTTCTTT.

In its sample, this clonotype was seen many times. The genes are TRBV6-2 or TRBV6-3 and TRBJ2-5, with D tentatively TRBD2 (6 bases). Germline CDR1 reads MNHEY; CDR2 reads SVGEGT. The CDR3 is 14 amino acids. V was pared by 8 bases and J by 5 bases, with 18 bases between. CDR3 sequence (DNA): TGTGCCAGCTCCCCGGGGACTGTCTCGGAGACCCAGTACTTC. It translates to CASSPGTVSETQYF.

The chain has TRBV30 and TRBJ2-3; TRBD1 agrees at 10 bases. There are 14 residues in the CDR3. V was pared by 2 bases and J by 6 bases, with 5 bases of the junction left unmatched. Per germline, CDR1 GTSNPN and CDR2 SVGIG (reference sequence). CDR3 in DNA: TGTGCCTGGAGTTCGGGACAGGGGTGGGATACGCAGTATTTT. This encodes CAWSSGQGWDTQYF.

The chain has TRBV7-9 and TRBJ1-2, with TRBD1 matching 7 bases. The germline V gene encodes CDR1 SEHNR and CDR2 FQNEAQ (reference sequence). The CDR3 has 14 amino acids. V trimming: 0 bases; J trimming: 7 bases; junction bases outside the gene matches: 5. The CDR3 nucleotides are TGTGCCAGCAGCTTAGCAGGGGGCGCCGGTGGCTACACCTTC. Translated: CASSLAGGAGGYTF.

The table lists this clonotype with many counts. The rearrangement links TRBV19 to TRBJ2-2; 10 bases are shared with TRBD2. This CDR3 has 18 amino acids. J lost 4 bases, V lost 3 bases, and 11 bases had no gene match. CDR1 and CDR2 (germline): LNHDA, SQIVND (reference sequence). CDR3 coding DNA: TGTGCCAGTAGTATCTCCCTACTAGCGGGACGCCTCACCGGGGAGCTGTTTTTT. This sequence encodes CASSISLLAGRLTGELFF.

This clonotype was seen ten or more times. This chain connects TRBV5-1 to TRBJ1-1; tentative D call: TRBD1 (6 bases). The germline gives CDR1 SGHRS, CDR2 YFSETQ. The length of the CDR3 is 14 residues. Trimming stripped 0 bases from V and 5 bases from J, with 11 bases between. CDR3 sequence reads: CASSLAGEETEAFF. The DNA for the CDR3 is TGCGCCAGCAGCTTGGCAGGGGAAGAGACTGAAGCTTTCTTT.

This clonotype showed up many times. This chain connects TRBV10-3 to TRBJ2-5; weak D call: TRBD2 (5 bases). The V gene's germline CDR1 is ENHRY and CDR2 SYGVKD. This CDR3 contains 14 residues. V dropped 3 bases and J dropped 2 bases, with 10 bases sitting between them. In DNA form, the CDR3 reads TGTGCCATCAGTGACCCAGCGGTTCAAGAGACCCAGTACTTC. Translating it yields CAISDPAVQETQYF.

This clonotype was seen ten or more times. The chain joins TRBV3-1 to TRBJ2-1, with D possibly matching TRBD1 (5 bases). CDR1 is LGHDT, CDR2 YNNKEL, per germline (reference sequence). This CDR3 is built from 14 residues. Trimming took 1 base from V and 4 from J, leaving 8 bases between them. The CDR3: CASSQVQGYNEQFF. CDR3 coding DNA: TGTGCCAGCAGCCAAGTGCAGGGTTACAATGAGCAGTTCTTC.

This clonotype was counted ten times or more. The chain has TRBV6-1 and TRBJ1-2; D possibly corresponds to TRBD1 (5 bases). Germline CDR1 is MNHNS and CDR2 is SASEGT. Trimming took off 2 bases at V and 3 bases at J, with 13 bases between the two ends. The CDR3 covers 15 residues. The CDR3 DNA is TGTGCCAGCAGTGAAAGAGGGGATAGGGACTATGGCTACACCTTC. Encoded protein: CASSERGDRDYGYTF.

This clonotype was counted ten times or more. The chain recombines TRBV11-2 with TRBJ2-1; D tentatively reads TRBD1 or TRBD2 (6 bases each). CDR3 length: 16 amino acids. The germline V gene has CDR1 SGHAT and CDR2 FQNNGV. The V end lost 6 bases, the J end lost 6 bases, and 21 bases lay between the germline ends. CDR3 amino acids: CASSPYGGAGVNEQFF. In nucleotides, the CDR3 is TGTGCCAGCAGTCCTTATGGAGGGGCAGGGGTCAATGAGCAGTTCTTC.

This clonotype has at least ten counts. This chain joins TRBV13 and TRBJ1-6; D uncertain. The CDR3 extends over 16 amino acids. CDR1 PRHDT and CDR2 FYEKMQ come from the germline V gene (reference sequence). The V end was cut by 1 base, the J end by 8 bases, with 15 bases between. Here the CDR3 reads CASSLARIGKHSPLHF. CDR3 DNA sequence: TGTGCCAGCAGCTTAGCTCGTATCGGGAAACATTCACCCCTCCACTTT.

Sample share makes this clonotype medium-sized (0.01 to 0.1%). The rearrangement joins TRBV27 to TRBJ2-1, with 7 bases fitting TRBD2. CDR3 length: 15 amino acids. V was pared by 8 bases and J by 1 base, with 8 bases of the junction left unmatched. Germline V CDR1 and CDR2: MNHEY, SMNVEV (reference sequence). The CDR3 loop is CASSLTSFSYNEQFF. The CDR3 DNA follows: TGTGCCAGCTCCCTGACTAGCTTTTCCTACAATGAGCAGTTCTTC.

This clonotype came up many times. The chain carries TRBV10-2 and TRBJ2-5, with 12 bases that match TRBD2. The germline V gene encodes CDR1 WSHSY and CDR2 SAAADI. The CDR3 is 15 amino acids. V trimming: 4 bases; J trimming: 4 bases; junction bases outside the gene matches: 4. CDR3 nucleotides: TGCGCCAGCAGTGCTAGCGGGGGGGTAGGAGAGACCCAGTACTTC. Its translation is CASSASGGVGETQYF.

This clonotype was counted a few times. V usage is TRBV30 and J usage is TRBJ1-1; TRBD1 matches at 7 bases. The CDR3 runs 12 residues. Losses at the gene ends were 0 bases for V and 10 bases for J; bases not matched to a gene: 5. Germline V gives CDR1 GTSNPN, CDR2 SVGIG (reference sequence). CDR3 coding DNA: TGTGCCTGGAGTGTACGACAGGGAAGAGCTTTCTTT. This encodes CAWSVRQGRAFF.